A single sample gave rise to the 8 T cell receptor beta chains below, sequenced in a study of shared clonotypes between healthy human individuals (dated by TCRdb to the early 2020s). Receptor amplification or capture employed the immunoSEQ multiplex PCR assay. In its TCRdb copy, this immuneACCESS table keeps in-frame sequences only and misses some clones. Where compared with another copy, unresolved V genes explain less than half of these, and the others have no known cause. The sample table contains about 520,000 clones; only one count was recorded for over 70% of them. Roughly 13% of the sample is taken by the ten largest. What was sequenced was PBMCs. These receptor sequences come from a woman between 40 and 50 years old in good health. Some clones in this sample may be carry-over from other donors' samples.

In DNA, the CDR3 is TGTGCCAGTAGTATACTAGCGCGGGAGAACATTCAGTACTTC. Translation: CASSILARENIQYF. This rearrangement joins TRBV19 to TRBJ2-4; 7 nucleotides match TRBD2. CDR1 is LNHDA and CDR2 is SQIVND in the germline V gene (reference sequence). The CDR3 is 14 residues long. V shed 2 bases and J 7 bases; nucleotides not matched to a gene: 5.

The chain uses TRBV27 and TRBJ2-1, with 8 bases lining up with TRBD2. This CDR3 has 14 residues. The germline V gene encodes CDR1 MNHEY and CDR2 SMNVEV (reference sequence). The V segment lost 3 bases and the J segment 7 bases; nucleotides outside the gene matches: 5. CDR3 DNA: TGTGCCAGCAGTTTCGTCGGGACTAGTAATGAGCAGTTCTTC. Translated: CASSFVGTSNEQFF.

The gene calls are TRBV10-3 and TRBJ2-7; 9 bases map to TRBD2. Germline V lookup: CDR1 ENHRY, CDR2 SYGVKD. V was clipped by 2 bases and J by 3 bases; unmatched bases: 5. This CDR3 is 15 amino acids long. The CDR3 bases are TGTGCCATCAGTGAGGTGCTAGCGGGGAACTACGAGCAGTACTTC. Its translation is CAISEVLAGNYEQYF.

The chain joins TRBV6-5 to TRBJ1-5, with D possibly matching TRBD1 (5 bases). Germline CDR1 and CDR2: MNHEY and SVGAGI. The length of the CDR3 is 13 residues. Trimming took off 4 bases at V and 4 bases at J, with 8 bases between the two ends. CDR3 DNA: TGTGCCAGCAGTTGGGGGGGGAATCAGCCCCAGCATTTT. Translating it yields CASSWGGNQPQHF.

The chain carries TRBV7-6 and TRBJ2-3, with TRBD2 matching 7 bases. The CDR3 length is 14 residues. The germline V gene has CDR1 SGHVS and CDR2 FNYEAQ. The J segment lost 5 bases and the V segment lost 5 bases, leaving 7 bases of the junction unmatched. CDR3 DNA sequence: TGTGCCAGCAGCGCGGGGCTAGCGGAAGATACGCAGTATTTT. Protein product: CASSAGLAEDTQYF. Using reference TRBV7-6 and TRBJ2-3 for the parts outside the CDR3, the full variable domain is GAGVSQSPRYKVTKRGQDVALRCDPISGHVSLYWYRQALGQGPEFLTYFNYEAQQDKSGLPNDRFSAERPEGSISTLTIQRTEQRDSAMYRCASSAGLAEDTQYFGPGTRLTVL.

The chain couples TRBV5-4 to TRBJ2-7; D is uncertain. The germline V gene encodes CDR1 SGHNT and CDR2 YYREEE (reference sequence). CDR3 size: 15 residues. The V end lost 0 bases, the J end lost 1 base, and 11 bases lay between the germline ends. The CDR3 DNA is TGTGCCAGCAGCTTGGATGGCAGACCATCCTACGAGCAGTACTTC. Protein sequence: CASSLDGRPSYEQYF.

The rearrangement joins TRBV28 to TRBJ1-2; 9 bases map to TRBD1. Germline V lookup: CDR1 MDHEN, CDR2 SYDVKM. Trimming took 7 bases from V and 2 from J; bases not matched to a gene: 8. CDR3 length equals 15 residues. The chain's CDR3 is CASTTGQGWNYGYTF. CDR3 bases: TGTGCCAGCACCACCGGACAGGGGTGGAACTATGGCTACACCTTC.

The chain combines TRBV11-2 with TRBJ2-7; D possibly corresponds to TRBD2 (6 bases). V lost 5 bases and J 0 bases, leaving 17 bases between the germline ends. Germline V gives CDR1 SGHAT, CDR2 FQNNGV. The CDR3 spans 16 residues. The DNA for the CDR3 is TGTGCCAGCAGCCCGCTAGCGCGAGCAAGCTCCTACGAGCAGTACTTC. Translation: CASSPLARASSYEQYF.